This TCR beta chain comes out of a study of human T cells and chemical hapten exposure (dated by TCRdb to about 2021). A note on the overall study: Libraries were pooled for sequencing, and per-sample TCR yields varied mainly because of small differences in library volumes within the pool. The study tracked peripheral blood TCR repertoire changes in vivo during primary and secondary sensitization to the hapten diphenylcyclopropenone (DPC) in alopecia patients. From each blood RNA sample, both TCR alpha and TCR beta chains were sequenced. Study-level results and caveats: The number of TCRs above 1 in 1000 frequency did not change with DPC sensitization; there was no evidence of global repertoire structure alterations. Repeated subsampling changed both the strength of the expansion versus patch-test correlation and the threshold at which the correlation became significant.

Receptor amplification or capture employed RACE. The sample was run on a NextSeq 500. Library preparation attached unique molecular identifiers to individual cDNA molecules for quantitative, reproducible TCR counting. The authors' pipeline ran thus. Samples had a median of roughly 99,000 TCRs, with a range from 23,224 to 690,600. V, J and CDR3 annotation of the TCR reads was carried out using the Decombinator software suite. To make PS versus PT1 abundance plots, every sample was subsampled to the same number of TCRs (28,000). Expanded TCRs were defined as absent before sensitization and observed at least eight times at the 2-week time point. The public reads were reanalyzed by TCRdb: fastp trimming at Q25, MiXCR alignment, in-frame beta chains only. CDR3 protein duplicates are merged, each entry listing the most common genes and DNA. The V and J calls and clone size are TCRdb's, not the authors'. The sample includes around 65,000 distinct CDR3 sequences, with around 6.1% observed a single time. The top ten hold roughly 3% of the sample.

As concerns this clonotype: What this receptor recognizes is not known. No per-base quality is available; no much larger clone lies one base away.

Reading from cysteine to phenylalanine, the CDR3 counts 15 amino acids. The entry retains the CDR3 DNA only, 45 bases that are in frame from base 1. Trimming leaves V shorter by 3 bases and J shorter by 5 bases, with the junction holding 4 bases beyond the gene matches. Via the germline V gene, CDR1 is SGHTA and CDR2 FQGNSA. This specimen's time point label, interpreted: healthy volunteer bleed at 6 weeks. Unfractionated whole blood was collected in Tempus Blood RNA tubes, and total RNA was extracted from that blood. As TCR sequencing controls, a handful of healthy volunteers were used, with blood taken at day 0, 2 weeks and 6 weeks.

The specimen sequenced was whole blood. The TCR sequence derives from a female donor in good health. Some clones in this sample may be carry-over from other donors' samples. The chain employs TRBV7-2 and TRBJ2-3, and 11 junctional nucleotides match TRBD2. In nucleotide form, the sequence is TGTGCCAGCAGCTTCAGGACTAGCGGGTTAGATACGCAGTATTTT. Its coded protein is CASSFRTSGLDTQYF. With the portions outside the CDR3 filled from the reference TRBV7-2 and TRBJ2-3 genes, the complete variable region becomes GAGVSQSPSNKVTEKGKDVELRCDPISGHTALYWYRQSLGQGLEFLIYFQGNSAPDKSGLPSDRFSAERTGGSVSTLTIQRTQQEDSAVYLCASSFRTSGLDTQYFGPGTRLTVL.